This entry lists 7 T cell receptor beta chains sequenced from one sample in a study of regulatory T cells in long-lasting Graves disease. The time point is: persistent/refractory GD, antithyroid drugs over 5 years with positive TRAb. From PBMCs, RNA was extracted and then used to make the TCR library. Arm-PCR with iRepertoire HTBI primers amplified the CDR3 regions for these TCR beta libraries. From the multiplex PCR reads, TCRdb called clonotypes with MiXCR, one entry per CDR3 protein. The top ten clones hold roughly a quarter of a sample with fewer than 450,000 distinct CDR3 sequences, 23% of them seen once. This sample comprised peripheral blood mononuclear cells (PBMCs), obtained when the disease was refractory, from a patient treated with antithyroid drugs. The receptor set was obtained from a female donor with Graves disease.

There are many counts of this clonotype. The rearrangement joins TRBV12-3 or TRBV12-4 to TRBJ1-1; D gene unclear. This CDR3 has 13 residues. V lost 6 bases, J lost 2 bases, and 10 bases lay in between. CDR3: CASRLEPNTEAFF. CDR3 nucleotides: TGTGCCAGCAGGCTCGAACCCAACACTGAAGCTTTCTTT.

The J gene is TRBJ2-3, the V gene TRBV2; 9 bases fit TRBD2. With V trimmed by 6 bases and J by 3 bases, 19 bases remained unmatched. This CDR3 has 19 amino acids. Germline assignment: CDR1 SNHLY and CDR2 FYNNEI. CDR3 loop: CASSRRGGGLAGRTDTQYF. The DNA of the CDR3 is TGTGCCAGCAGCAGGAGGGGGGGGGGGCTAGCGGGACGAACAGATACGCAGTATTTT.

This clonotype was seen more than once but under ten times. CDR3 amino acids: CASSTGNAREQYF. The CDR3 DNA follows: TGTGCCAGCAGCACAGGGAATGCCCGCGAGCAGTACTTC. The chain joins TRBV6-1 to TRBJ2-7, with a possible D match to TRBD1 (6 bases). CDR3 length equals 13 residues. V was trimmed by 6 bases and J by 6 bases, leaving 15 bases between them. Germline V gene lookup returns CDR1 MNHNS and CDR2 SASEGT.

In its sample, this clonotype was seen many times. The J gene is TRBJ2-7, the V gene TRBV27; 9 nucleotides match TRBD2. Per the germline V gene, CDR1 is MNHEY and CDR2 is SMNVEV (reference sequence). The J segment lost 5 bases and the V segment lost 4 bases, leaving 6 bases of the junction unmatched. CDR3 length: 14 amino acids. The CDR3 sequence: CASSSAGGVDEQYF. Written as DNA, the CDR3 is TGTGCCAGCAGTTCCGCGGGAGGGGTTGACGAGCAGTACTTC.

This clonotype occurred a few times. The J gene is TRBJ1-1, the V gene TRBV11-2, with D perhaps TRBD1 (6 bases). V lost 6 bases and J lost 13, with 21 bases in between. Looked up from germline, CDR1 is SGHAT and CDR2 is FQNNGV. The CDR3 consists of 13 residues. CDR3: CASSKSGQSSYFF. The CDR3 bases are TGTGCCAGCAGTAAAAGTGGACAGAGCTCTTATTTCTTT.

V usage is TRBV27 and J usage is TRBJ1-1; D might be TRBD1 (5 bases). The V gene lost 7 bases and the J gene lost 1 base, with 19 bases spanning the gap. CDR1 and CDR2 from the germline V gene are MNHEY and SMNVEV (reference sequence). There are 16 residues in the CDR3. CDR3 in amino acids: CASIGGGTGRNTEAFF. The CDR3, as DNA: TGTGCCAGCATCGGGGGGGGAACGGGCAGGAACACTGAAGCTTTCTTT.

This clonotype came up many times. V and J are TRBV12-3 or TRBV12-4 and TRBJ2-7, with a tentative D call TRBD2 (6 bases). The length of the CDR3 is 13 residues. Trimming stripped 3 bases from V and 4 bases from J, with 10 bases between. The CDR3 here is CASSFGTEYEQYF. The CDR3 nucleotides are TGTGCCAGCAGTTTCGGGACTGAATACGAGCAGTACTTC.